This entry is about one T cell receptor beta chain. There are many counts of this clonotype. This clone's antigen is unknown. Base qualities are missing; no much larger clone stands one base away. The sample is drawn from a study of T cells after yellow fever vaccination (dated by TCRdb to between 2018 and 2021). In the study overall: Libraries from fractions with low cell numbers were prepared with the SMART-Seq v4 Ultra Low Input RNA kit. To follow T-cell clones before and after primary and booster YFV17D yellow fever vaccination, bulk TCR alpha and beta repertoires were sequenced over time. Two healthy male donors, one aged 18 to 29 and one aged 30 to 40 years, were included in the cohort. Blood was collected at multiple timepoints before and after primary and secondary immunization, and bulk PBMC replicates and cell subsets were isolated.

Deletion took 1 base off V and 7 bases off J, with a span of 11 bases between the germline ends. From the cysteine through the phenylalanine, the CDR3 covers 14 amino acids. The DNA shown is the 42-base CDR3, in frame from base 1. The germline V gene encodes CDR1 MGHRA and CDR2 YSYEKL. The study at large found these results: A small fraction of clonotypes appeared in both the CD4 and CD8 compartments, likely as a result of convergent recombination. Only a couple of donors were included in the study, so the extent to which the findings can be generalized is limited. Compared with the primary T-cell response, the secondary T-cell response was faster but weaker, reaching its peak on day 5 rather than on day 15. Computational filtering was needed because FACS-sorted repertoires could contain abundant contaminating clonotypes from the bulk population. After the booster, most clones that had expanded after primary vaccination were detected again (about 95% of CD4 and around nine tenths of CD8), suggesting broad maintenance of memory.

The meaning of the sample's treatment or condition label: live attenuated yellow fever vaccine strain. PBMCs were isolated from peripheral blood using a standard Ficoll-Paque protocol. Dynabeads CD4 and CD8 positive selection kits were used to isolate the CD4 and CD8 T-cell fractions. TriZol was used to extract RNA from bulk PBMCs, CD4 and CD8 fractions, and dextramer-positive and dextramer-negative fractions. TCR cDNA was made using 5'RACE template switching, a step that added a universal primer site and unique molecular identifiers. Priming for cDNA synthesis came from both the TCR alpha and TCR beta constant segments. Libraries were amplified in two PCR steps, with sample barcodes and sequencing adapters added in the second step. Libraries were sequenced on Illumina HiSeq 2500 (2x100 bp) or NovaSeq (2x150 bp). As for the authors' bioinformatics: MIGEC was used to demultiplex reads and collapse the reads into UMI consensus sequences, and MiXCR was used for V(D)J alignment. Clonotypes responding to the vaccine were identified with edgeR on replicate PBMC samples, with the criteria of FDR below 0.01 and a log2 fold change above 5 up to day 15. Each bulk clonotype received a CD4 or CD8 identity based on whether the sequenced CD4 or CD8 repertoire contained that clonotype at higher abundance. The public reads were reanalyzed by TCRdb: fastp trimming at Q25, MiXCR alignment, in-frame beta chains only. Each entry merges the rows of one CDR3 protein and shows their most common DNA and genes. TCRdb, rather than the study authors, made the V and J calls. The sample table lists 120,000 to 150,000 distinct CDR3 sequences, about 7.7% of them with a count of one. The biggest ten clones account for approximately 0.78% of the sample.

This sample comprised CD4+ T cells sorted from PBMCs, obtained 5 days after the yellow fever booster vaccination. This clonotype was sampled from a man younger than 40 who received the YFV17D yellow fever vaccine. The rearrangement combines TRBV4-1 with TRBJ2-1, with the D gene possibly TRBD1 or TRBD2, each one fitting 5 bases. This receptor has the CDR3 CASSQGDVRNEQFF. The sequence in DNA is TGCGCCAGCAGCCAAGGGGACGTGCGGAATGAGCAGTTCTTC.